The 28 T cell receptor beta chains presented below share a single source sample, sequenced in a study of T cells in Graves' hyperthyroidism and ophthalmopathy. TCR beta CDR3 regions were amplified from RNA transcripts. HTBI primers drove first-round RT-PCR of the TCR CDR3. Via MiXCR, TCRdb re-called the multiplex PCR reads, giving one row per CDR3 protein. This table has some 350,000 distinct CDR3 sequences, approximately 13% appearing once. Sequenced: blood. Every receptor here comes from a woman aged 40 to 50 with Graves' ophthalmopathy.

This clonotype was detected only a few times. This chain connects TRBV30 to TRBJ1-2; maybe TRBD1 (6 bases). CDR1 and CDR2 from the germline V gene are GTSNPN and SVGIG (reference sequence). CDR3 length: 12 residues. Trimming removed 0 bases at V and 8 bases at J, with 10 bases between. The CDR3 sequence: CAWSVGARGYTF. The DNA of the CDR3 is TGTGCCTGGAGTGTGGGGGCGCGCGGCTACACCTTC. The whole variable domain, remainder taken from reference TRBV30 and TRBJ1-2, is SQTIHQWPATLVQPVGSPLSLECTVEGTSNPNLYWYRQAAGRGLQLLFYSVGIGQISSEVPQNLSASRPQDRQFILSSKKLLLSDSGFYLCAWSVGARGYTFGSGTRLTVV.

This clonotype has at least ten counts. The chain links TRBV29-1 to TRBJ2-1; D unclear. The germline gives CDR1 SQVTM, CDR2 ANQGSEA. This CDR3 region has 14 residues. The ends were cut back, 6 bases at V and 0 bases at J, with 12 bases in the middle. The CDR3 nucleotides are TGCAGCGTCGCGGTGGGCGGCTCCTACAATGAGCAGTTCTTC. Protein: CSVAVGGSYNEQFF.

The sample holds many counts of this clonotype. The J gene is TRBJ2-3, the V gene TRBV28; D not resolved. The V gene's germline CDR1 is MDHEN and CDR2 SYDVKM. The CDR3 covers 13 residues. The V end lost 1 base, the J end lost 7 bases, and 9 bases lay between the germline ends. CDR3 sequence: CASSLYLRNTQYF. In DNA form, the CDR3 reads TGTGCCAGCAGTTTATACCTCCGAAATACGCAGTATTTT.

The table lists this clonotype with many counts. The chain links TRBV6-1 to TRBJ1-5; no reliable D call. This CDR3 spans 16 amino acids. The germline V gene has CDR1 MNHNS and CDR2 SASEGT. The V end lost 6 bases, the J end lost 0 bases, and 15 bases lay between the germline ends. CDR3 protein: CASRVGSPYSNQPQHF. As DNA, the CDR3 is TGTGCCAGCAGGGTGGGGTCCCCCTATAGCAATCAGCCCCAGCATTTT.

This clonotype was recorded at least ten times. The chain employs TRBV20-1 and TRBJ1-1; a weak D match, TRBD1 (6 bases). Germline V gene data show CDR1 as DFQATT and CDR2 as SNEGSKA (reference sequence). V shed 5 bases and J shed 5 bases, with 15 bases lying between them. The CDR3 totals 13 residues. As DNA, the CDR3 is TGCAGTGCTTCTCGACAGGCGGGTACTGAAGCTTTCTTT. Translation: CSASRQAGTEAFF.

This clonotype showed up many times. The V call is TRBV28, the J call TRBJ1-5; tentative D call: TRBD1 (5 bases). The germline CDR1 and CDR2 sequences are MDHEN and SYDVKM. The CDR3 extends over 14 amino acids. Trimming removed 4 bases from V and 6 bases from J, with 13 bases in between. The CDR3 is CASSYGTWGQPQHF. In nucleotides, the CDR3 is TGTGCCAGCAGTTACGGGACCTGGGGTCAGCCCCAGCATTTT.

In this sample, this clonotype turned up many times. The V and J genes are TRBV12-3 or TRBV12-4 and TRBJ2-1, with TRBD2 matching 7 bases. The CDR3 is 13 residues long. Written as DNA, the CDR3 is TGTTCTTCGGCCGGGAGGTCCTACAATGAGCAGTTCTTC. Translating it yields CSSAGRSYNEQFF.

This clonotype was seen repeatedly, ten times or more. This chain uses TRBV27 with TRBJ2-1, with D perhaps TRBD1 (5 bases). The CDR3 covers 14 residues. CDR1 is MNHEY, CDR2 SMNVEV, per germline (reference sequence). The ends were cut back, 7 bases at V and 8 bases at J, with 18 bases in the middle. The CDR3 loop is CASKVLGVPDEQFF. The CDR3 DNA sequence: TGTGCCAGCAAGGTGTTAGGGGTCCCGGATGAGCAGTTCTTC.

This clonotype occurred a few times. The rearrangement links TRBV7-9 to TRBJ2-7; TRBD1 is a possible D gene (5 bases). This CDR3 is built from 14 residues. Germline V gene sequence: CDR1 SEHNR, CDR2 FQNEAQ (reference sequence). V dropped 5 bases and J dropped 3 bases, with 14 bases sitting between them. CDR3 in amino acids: CASSPRQSRYEQYF. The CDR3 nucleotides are TGTGCCAGCAGCCCGAGACAGTCCCGCTACGAGCAGTACTTC.

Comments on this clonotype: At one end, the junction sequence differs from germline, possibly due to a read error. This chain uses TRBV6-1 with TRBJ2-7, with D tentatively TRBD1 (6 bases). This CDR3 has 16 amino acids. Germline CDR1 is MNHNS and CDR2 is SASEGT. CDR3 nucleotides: TGTGCCAGCAGTGGGCTAAAGGACAGAATAGACTACGAGCGGTACTTC. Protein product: CASSGLKDRIDYERYF.

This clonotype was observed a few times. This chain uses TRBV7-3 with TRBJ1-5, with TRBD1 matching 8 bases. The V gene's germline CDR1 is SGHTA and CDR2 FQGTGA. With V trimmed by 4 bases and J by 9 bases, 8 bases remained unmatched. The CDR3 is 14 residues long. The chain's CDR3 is CASSSTRGPGPQHF. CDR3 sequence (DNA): TGTGCCAGCAGCTCTACCAGGGGGCCGGGGCCCCAGCATTTT.

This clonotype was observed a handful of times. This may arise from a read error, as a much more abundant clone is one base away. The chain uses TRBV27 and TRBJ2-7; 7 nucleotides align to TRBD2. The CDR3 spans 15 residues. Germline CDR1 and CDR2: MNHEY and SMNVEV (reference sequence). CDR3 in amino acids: CVSSPILANYHEQYF. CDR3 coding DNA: TGTGTCAGCAGTCCTATACTAGCGAACTATCACGAGCAGTACTTC.

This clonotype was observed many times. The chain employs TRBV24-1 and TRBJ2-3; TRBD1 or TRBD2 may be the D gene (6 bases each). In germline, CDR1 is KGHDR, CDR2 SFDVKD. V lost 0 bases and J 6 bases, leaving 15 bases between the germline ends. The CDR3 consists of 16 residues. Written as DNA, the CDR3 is TGTGCCACCAGTGATTTGAGGTCGGGGGCAGGCGATACGCAGTATTTT. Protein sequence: CATSDLRSGAGDTQYF.

CDR3 protein: CASSIGAGGTEAFF. The CDR3 nucleotides read TGTGCCAGTAGTATAGGGGCAGGGGGTACTGAAGCTTTCTTT. The rearrangement joins TRBV19 to TRBJ1-1; TRBD1 aligns across 7 bases. J was trimmed by 5 bases and V by 1 base; bases with no gene match: 4. The CDR3 extends over 14 amino acids. The germline V gene has CDR1 LNHDA and CDR2 SQIVND (reference sequence).

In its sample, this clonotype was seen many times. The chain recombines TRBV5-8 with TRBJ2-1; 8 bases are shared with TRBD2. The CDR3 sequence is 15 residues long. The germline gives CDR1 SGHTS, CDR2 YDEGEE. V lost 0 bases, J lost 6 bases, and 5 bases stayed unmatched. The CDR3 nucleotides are TGTGCCAGCAGCTTGGGGCCTAGCGGGTTCAATGAGCAGTTCTTC. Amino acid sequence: CASSLGPSGFNEQFF.

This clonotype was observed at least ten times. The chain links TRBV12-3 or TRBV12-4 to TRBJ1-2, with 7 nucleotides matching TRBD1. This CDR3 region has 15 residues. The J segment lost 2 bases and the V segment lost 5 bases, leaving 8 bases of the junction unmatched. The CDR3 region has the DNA TGTGCCAGCAGTCTCACAGGGGAGCGCAACTATGGCTACACCTTC. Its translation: CASSLTGERNYGYTF.

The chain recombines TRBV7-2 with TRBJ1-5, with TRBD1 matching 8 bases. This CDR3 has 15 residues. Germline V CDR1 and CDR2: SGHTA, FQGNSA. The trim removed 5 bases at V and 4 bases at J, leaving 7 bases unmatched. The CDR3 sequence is CASSIIGQGNQPQHF. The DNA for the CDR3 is TGTGCCAGCAGCATTATAGGACAGGGAAATCAGCCCCAGCATTTT.

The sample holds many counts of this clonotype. This CDR3 reads CASIQGGASGRAIPYNEQFF. In DNA, the CDR3 is TGTGCCAGCATCCAGGGGGGGGCTAGCGGGAGGGCCATCCCCTACAATGAGCAGTTCTTC. This chain uses TRBV6-2 or TRBV6-3 with TRBJ2-1; 12 bases align to TRBD2. There are 20 residues in the CDR3. Germline lookup yields CDR1 MNHEY and CDR2 SVGEGT. Trimming took 7 bases from V and 2 from J; bases not matched to a gene: 18.

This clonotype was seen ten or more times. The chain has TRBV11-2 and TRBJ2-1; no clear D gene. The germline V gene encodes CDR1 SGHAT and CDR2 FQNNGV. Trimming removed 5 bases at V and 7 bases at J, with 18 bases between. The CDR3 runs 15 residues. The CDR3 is CASSRYAAATNEQFF. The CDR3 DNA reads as TGTGCCAGCAGCCGTTATGCGGCGGCCACGAATGAGCAGTTCTTC.

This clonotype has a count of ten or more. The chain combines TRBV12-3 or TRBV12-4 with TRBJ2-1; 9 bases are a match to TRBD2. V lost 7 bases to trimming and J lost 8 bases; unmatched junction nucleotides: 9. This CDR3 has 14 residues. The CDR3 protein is CASTRPSGVHEQFF. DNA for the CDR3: TGTGCCAGCACACGGCCTAGCGGGGTTCATGAGCAGTTCTTC.

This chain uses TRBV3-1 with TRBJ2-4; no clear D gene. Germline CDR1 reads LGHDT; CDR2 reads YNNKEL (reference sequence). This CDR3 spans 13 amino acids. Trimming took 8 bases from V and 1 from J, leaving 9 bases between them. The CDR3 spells CASGSTAKNIQYF. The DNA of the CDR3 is TGTGCCAGCGGGTCTACGGCCAAAAACATTCAGTACTTC.

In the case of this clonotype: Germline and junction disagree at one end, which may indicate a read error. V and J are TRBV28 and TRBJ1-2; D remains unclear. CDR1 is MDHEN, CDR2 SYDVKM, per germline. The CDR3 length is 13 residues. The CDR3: CGTTLPPNYDYTF. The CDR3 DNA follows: TGTGGGACCACCCTACCCCCTAACTATGACTACACCTTC.

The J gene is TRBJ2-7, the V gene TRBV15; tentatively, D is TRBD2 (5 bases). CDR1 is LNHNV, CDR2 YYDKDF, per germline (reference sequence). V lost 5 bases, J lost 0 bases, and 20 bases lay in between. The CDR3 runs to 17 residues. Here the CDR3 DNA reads TGTGCCACCAGCGGGCCTGATGGACTTCCAAGCTCCTACGAGCAGTACTTC. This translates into CATSGPDGLPSSYEQYF.

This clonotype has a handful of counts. CDR3 nucleotides: TGTGCCAGCAGCTTCGGGGTTAGGAACTATGGCTACACCTTC. This gives the protein CASSFGVRNYGYTF. The chain combines TRBV13 with TRBJ1-2; D gene unclear. The germline V gene encodes CDR1 PRHDT and CDR2 FYEKMQ (reference sequence). The CDR3 sequence is 14 residues long. Deletions cut 3 bases from V and 2 bases from J, with 10 bases between.

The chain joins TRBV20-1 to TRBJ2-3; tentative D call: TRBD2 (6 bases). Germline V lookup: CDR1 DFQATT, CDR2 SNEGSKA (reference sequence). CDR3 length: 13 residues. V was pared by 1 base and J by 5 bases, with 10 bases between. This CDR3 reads CSARGLEGDTQYF. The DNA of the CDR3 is TGCAGTGCTAGAGGACTAGAGGGAGATACGCAGTATTTT.

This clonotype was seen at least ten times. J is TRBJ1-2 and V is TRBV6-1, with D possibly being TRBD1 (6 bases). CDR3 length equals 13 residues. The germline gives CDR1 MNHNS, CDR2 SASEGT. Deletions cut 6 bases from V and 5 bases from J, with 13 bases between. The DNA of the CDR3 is TGTGCCAGCAGGTCCACGGGGGCTTATGGCTACACCTTC. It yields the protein CASRSTGAYGYTF.

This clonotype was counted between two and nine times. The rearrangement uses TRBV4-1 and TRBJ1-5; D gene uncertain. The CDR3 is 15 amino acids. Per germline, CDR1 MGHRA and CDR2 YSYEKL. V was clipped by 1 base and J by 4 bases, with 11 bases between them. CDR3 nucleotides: TGCGCCAGCAGCCAAGGTGTCAGCAAGAATCAGCCCCAGCATTTT. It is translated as CASSQGVSKNQPQHF.

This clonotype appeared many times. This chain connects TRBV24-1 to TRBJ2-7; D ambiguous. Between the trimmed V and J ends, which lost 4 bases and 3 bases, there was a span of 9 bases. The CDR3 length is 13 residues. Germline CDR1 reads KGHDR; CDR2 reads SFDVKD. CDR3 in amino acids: CATSDPNSYEQYF. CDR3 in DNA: TGTGCCACCAGTGACCCCAACAGCTACGAGCAGTACTTC.